The clone carrying this TCR beta chain was detected once. The target antigen is unknown. One end of the junction does not line up with germline, which may come from a read error. Germline CDR1 reads KGHSH; CDR2 reads LQKENI. This CDR3 is built from 13 residues. Researchers isolated at least 6.5 million PBMCs per sample. Extraction of total RNA produced a minimum of 5 micrograms from each sample. Together with a sample-barcoded 5' primer, a J-beta primer mix was included in a second PCR lasting about 6 to 11 cycles. MiXCR was run by TCRdb on the 5' RACE reads, yielding one entry per CDR3 protein. The sample holds roughly 1,700,000 distinct CDR3 sequences, 28% seen once. This record comes from a study of blood T cells in healthy people across ages. Overall study results and limits: Long-lived donors had more naive CD4+ cells and higher diversity than aged donors.

The sequenced material came from blood. This receptor was obtained from a woman aged 25 to 45 in good health. The chain recombines TRBV18 with TRBJ2-3; D might be TRBD1 (5 bases). Written as DNA, the CDR3 is TGTGCCAGCTCACCACAGGGGAAAGATGCGCAGTATTTT. It is translated as CASSPQGKDAQYF.